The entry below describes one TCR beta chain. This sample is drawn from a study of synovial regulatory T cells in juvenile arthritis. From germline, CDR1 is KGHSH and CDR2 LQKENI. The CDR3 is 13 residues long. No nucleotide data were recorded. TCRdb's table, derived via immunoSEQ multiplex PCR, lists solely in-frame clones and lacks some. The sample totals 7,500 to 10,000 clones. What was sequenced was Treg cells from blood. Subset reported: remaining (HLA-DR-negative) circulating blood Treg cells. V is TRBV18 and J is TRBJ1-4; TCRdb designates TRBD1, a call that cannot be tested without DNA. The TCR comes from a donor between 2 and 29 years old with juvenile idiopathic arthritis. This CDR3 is CASSPPHTEKLFF.